The sequence of this T cell receptor (beta chain) was determined in a study of cytomegalovirus exposure and HLA in healthy donors. J was trimmed by 2 bases and V by 7 bases; bases with no gene match: 9. Germline CDR1 reads MNHNS; CDR2 reads SASEGT. CDR3 length: 15 residues. Assay: immunoSEQ multiplex PCR; the TCRdb copy retains only in-frame clones and omits some. The table lists fewer than 200,000 clones, around 85% of them singletons, with 15% to 20% in the top ten. The TCR sequence derives from a man younger than 30 in good health and CMV-seropositive. The sample taken for sequencing was PBMCs. V gene TRBV6-1 combines with J gene TRBJ2-7; 9 bases line up with TRBD1. For the CDR3, the DNA is TGTGCCAGCAATAAGGGACAGGGTTATCCCTACGAGCAGTACTTC. It encodes CASNKGQGYPYEQYF.